This TCR beta chain was sequenced during a study of blood T cell repertoires in COVID-19. Study-wide context: Both acute and convalescent COVID-19 samples were obtained from the United States, Italy and Spain.

Original methodology: Amplifying reference gene primers gave estimates of nucleated cell counts. Assay: immunoSEQ multiplex PCR; the TCRdb copy retains only in-frame clones and omits some. V and J calls plus clone size are reproduced from that table; the DNA served to infer D and trimming. The sample shows around 430,000 clones, approximately 89% of them seen only once. Looked up from germline, CDR1 is SGHAT and CDR2 is FQNNGV. The CDR3 covers 14 residues. Trimming cost V 1 base and J 1 base, with 4 bases left between them. The gene calls are TRBV11-2 and TRBJ1-4; D not resolved. Source material: peripheral blood. This receptor was identified in a woman in her 50s with COVID-19, enrolled during active disease. CDR3 bases: TGTGCCAGCAGCTTAGCGGGAACTAATGAAAAACTGTTTTTT. It encodes CASSLAGTNEKLFF.